Below, 7 T cell receptor beta chains from the same sample are listed, as sequenced in a study of blood T cell repertoires in COVID-19. Libraries were prepared by immunoSEQ multiplex PCR; TCRdb keeps only in-frame clonotypes and omits some of them. The repertoire holds 20,000 to 30,000 clones, with 94% as singletons. The source material was peripheral blood. These receptors were obtained from a woman aged 45 to 65 with active COVID-19.

The V gene is TRBV11-2, the J gene TRBJ1-3; no firm D call. The ends were cut back, 9 bases at V and 1 base at J, with 16 bases in the middle. The germline V gene encodes CDR1 SGHAT and CDR2 FQNNGV. This CDR3 comprises 15 residues. CDR3: CASSLHARSGNTIYF. The CDR3 DNA is TGTGCCAGTTCCCTCCACGCGAGGTCTGGAAACACCATATATTTT.

The chain joins TRBV1 to TRBJ2-7; the table names TRBD2, a call not compared with the DNA. TRBV1 is described as a pseudogene. The CDR3 totals 15 residues. CDR3 DNA sequence: TGCACCAGCAGCCACCCTAGCGGAGCGTCCTACGAGCAGTACTTC. Residues: CTSSHPSGASYEQYF.

The rearrangement joins TRBV5-1 to TRBJ2-5; 9 nucleotides match TRBD1. CDR1 and CDR2 (germline): SGHRS, YFSETQ. The trim removed 4 bases at V and 7 bases at J, leaving 14 bases unmatched. CDR3 length equals 16 residues. The CDR3 loop is CASSGSGQGTKWTQYF. The CDR3 DNA is TGCGCCAGCAGCGGGAGCGGACAGGGGACTAAATGGACCCAGTACTTC.

The J gene is TRBJ1-1, the V gene TRBV18; weak D call: TRBD1 (5 bases). Germline V CDR1 and CDR2: KGHSH, LQKENI. Trimming shortened V by 1 base and J by 4 bases, and 13 bases separated the two germline ends. The CDR3 loop spans 15 amino acids. CDR3 DNA sequence: TGTGCCAGCTCACCACGCTCGGGGGGGAGCACTGAAGCTTTCTTT. As protein: CASSPRSGGSTEAFF.

The V call is TRBV19, the J call TRBJ1-5, with D possibly TRBD1 on 6 matching bases. V gave up 2 bases and J gave up 1 base, with 15 bases separating them. CDR3 length: 17 amino acids. Germline CDR1 reads LNHDA; CDR2 reads SQIVND (reference sequence). The DNA of the CDR3 is TGTGCCAGTAGTATAACGGGGGGGCGTTTAAGCAATCAGCCCCAGCATTTT. It translates to CASSITGGRLSNQPQHF.

The chain employs TRBV6-5 and TRBJ2-3; possibly TRBD2 for D (6 bases). V lost 3 bases and J lost 6, with 16 bases in between. From germline, CDR1 is MNHEY and CDR2 SVGAGI. The CDR3 runs to 15 residues. CDR3 bases: TGTGCCAGCAGTTATACTAGCTTAGGGCCGGATACGCAGTATTTT. Translation gives CASSYTSLGPDTQYF.

The chain combines TRBV9 with TRBJ1-5, with D maybe TRBD1 (6 bases). Looked up from germline, CDR1 is SGDLS and CDR2 is YYNGEE. V was clipped by 3 bases and J by 7 bases, with 14 bases between them. The CDR3 totals 14 residues. In DNA, the CDR3 is TGTGCCAGCAGCGCATCAGGGGTCCACCAGCCCCAGCATTTT. Amino acids: CASSASGVHQPQHF.